The 6 T cell receptor delta chains listed next were all sequenced from one sample in a study of Vδ1+ human thymocytes. Study observations and caveats: Thymic TRG and TRD repertoires appeared highly polyclonal.

These receptors' antigens are unknown. RNA was extracted from the cells and then reverse transcribed. Pooled V-gene forward primers with one constant-region reverse primer generated the CDR3 amplicons by multiplex PCR. TCRdb re-analyzed the multiplex PCR reads via CATT. Of around 56,000 delta-chain clones listed, about 15% are singletons. Material: Vdelta1+ gamma-delta thymocytes from the thymus. As for subset: FACS-sorted CD3+ TCRalphabeta- TCRVdelta1+ TCRVdelta2- thymocytes. The receptors shown here come from a girl under three years old who had congenital heart surgery.

The V call is TRDV1, the J call TRDJ1, with TRDD3 identical over 9 bases. Per germline, CDR1 TSWWSYY and CDR2 QGS. CDR3 length: 18 amino acids. V lost 1 base to trimming and J lost 3 bases; unmatched junction nucleotides: 12. The CDR3 nucleotides read TGTGCTCTTGGGGAACCTAAGGTGCGGGGGATACAGGCCGATAAACTCATCTTT. It codes for CALGEPKVRGIQADKLIF.

The chain links TRDV1 to TRDJ1; TRDD3 matches at 9 bases. The germline V gene encodes CDR1 TSWWSYY and CDR2 QGS. The V gene end was trimmed by 4 bases and the J gene end by 7 bases; junction bases not matched to a gene: 19. The CDR3 totals 18 residues. CDR3 protein: CALGARVDNLGDLGKLIF. As DNA, the CDR3 is TGTGCTCTTGGGGCACGGGTAGATAATCTGGGGGATCTCGGTAAACTCATCTTT.

J is TRDJ1 and V is TRDV1; tentative D call: TRDD3 (6 bases). The V end was cut by 0 bases, the J end by 1 base, with 30 bases between. The CDR3 consists of 22 residues. Germline lookup yields CDR1 TSWWSYY and CDR2 QGS. CDR3 amino acids: CALGELYPPGLWGRLSTDKLIF. CDR3 DNA sequence: TGTGCTCTTGGGGAACTGTACCCTCCCGGATTATGGGGGCGCCTAAGCACCGATAAACTCATCTTT.

Notes on this clone: One end of the junction does not line up with germline, which may come from a read error. The V and J genes are TRDV2 and TRDJ1, with 9 bases lining up with TRDD3. CDR3 length equals 16 residues. CDR1 and CDR2 from the germline V gene are GEAIGNYY and EKD. In nucleotides, the CDR3 is TGTGCCCGTGACACTTCCCGCCGGCTGGGGGATTCCAAACTCATCTTT. Translated: CARDTSRRLGDSKLIF.

The table lists this clone with a few counts. The chain employs TRDV1 and TRDJ1; D could derive from TRDD2 or TRDD3 (7 bases each). Germline values: CDR1 TSWWSYY, CDR2 QGS. This CDR3 comprises 19 residues. V was pared by 1 base and J by 0 bases, with 21 bases between. The CDR3 sequence: CALGEPILPSGGYTDKLIF. The DNA of the CDR3 is TGTGCTCTTGGGGAACCCATCCTTCCTTCTGGGGGGTACACCGATAAACTCATCTTT.

The chain recombines TRDV2 with TRDJ1; D might be TRDD3 (5 bases). Looked up from germline, CDR1 is GEAIGNYY and CDR2 is EKD. The CDR3 loop spans 18 amino acids. V was shortened by 0 bases and J by 0 bases, with 19 bases between the two germline ends. CDR3 sequence reads: CACDTARIALKHTDKLIF. The CDR3 nucleotides read TGTGCCTGTGACACCGCAAGGATAGCCCTAAAACACACCGATAAACTCATCTTT.